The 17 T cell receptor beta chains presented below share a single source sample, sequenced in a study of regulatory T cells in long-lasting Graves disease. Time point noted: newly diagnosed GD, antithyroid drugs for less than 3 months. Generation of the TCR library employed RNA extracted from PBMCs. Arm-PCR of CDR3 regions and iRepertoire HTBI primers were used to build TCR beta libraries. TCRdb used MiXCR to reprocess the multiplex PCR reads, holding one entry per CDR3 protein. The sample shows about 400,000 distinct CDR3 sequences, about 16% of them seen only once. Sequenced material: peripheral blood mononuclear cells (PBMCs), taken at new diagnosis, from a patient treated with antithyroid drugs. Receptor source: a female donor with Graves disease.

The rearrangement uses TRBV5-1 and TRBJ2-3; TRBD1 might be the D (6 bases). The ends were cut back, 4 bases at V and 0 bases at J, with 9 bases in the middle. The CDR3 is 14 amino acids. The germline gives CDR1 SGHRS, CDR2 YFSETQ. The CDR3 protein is CASSRQESTDTQYF. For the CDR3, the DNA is TGCGCCAGCAGCCGACAGGAGAGCACAGATACGCAGTATTTT.

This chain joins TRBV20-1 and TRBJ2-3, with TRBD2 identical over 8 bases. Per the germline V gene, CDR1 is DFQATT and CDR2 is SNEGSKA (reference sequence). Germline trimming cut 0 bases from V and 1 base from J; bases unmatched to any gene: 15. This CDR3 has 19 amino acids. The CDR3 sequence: CSARDPGYAGGRGTDTQYF. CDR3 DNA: TGCAGTGCTAGAGATCCCGGCTACGCGGGGGGACGGGGCACAGATACGCAGTATTTT.

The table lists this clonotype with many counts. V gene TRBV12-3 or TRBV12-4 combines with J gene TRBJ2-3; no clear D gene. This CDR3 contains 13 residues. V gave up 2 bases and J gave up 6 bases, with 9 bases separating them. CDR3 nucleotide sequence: TGTGCCAGCAGTTTACCTTCCAAGGATACGCAGTATTTT. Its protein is CASSLPSKDTQYF.

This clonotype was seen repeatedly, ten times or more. CDR3 nucleotide sequence: TGCAGCGTTGAGGTTTGGGGGTTCACGGGTGAAAAACTGTTTTTT. This codes for CSVEVWGFTGEKLFF. The chain has TRBV29-1 and TRBJ1-4; a possible D gene is TRBD1 (5 bases). The CDR3 is made up of 15 amino acids. The germline CDR1 and CDR2 sequences are SQVTM and ANQGSEA. The V end was cut by 3 bases, the J end by 7 bases, with 18 bases between.

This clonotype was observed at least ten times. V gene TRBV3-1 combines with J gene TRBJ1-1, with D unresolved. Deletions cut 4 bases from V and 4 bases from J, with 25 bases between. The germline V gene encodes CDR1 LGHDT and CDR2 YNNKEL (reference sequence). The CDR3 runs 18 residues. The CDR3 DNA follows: TGTGCCAGCAGCCCAGACCCCTTTACCATGAATTGGGGCACTGAAGCTTTCTTT. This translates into CASSPDPFTMNWGTEAFF.

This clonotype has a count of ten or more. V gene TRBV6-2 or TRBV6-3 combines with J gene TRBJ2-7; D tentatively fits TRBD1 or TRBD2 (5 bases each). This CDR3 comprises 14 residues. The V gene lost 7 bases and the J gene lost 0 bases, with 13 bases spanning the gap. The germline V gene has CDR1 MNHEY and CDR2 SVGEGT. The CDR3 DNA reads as TGTGCCAGCAAGGGGACCCTGAGCTCCTACGAGCAGTACTTC. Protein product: CASKGTLSSYEQYF.

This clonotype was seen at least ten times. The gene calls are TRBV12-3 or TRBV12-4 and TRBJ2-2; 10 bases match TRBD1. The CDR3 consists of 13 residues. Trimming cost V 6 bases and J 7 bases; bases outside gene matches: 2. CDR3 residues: CASRGQGFGELFF. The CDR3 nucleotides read TGTGCCAGCAGGGGACAGGGGTTCGGGGAGCTGTTTTTT.

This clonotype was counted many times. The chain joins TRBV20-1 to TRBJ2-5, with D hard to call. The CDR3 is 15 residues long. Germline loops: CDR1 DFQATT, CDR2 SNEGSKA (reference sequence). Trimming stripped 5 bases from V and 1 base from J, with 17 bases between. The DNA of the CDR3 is TGCAGTGCTCCAGACTCTGCGTTGACCCAAGAGACCCAGTACTTC. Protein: CSAPDSALTQETQYF.

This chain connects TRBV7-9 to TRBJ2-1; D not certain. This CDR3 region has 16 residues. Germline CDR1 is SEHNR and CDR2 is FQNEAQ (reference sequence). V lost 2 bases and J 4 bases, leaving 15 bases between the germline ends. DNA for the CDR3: TGTGCCAGCAGCTTACGCGAAAACAAGCTTTACAATGAGCAGTTCTTC. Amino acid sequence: CASSLRENKLYNEQFF.

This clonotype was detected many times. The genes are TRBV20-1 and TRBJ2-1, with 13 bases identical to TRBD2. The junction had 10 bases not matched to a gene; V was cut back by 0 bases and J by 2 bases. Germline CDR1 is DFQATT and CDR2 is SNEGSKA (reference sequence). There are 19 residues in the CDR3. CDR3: CSARDPPTSGRPTYNEQFF. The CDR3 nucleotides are TGCAGTGCTAGAGACCCCCCGACTAGCGGGAGGCCAACCTACAATGAGCAGTTCTTC.

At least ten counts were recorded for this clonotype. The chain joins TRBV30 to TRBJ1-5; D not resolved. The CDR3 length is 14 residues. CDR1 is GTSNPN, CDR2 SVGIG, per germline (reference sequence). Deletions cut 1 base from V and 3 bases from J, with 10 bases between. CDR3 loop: CAWSGGGINQPQHF. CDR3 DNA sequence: TGTGCCTGGAGTGGAGGCGGGATCAATCAGCCCCAGCATTTT. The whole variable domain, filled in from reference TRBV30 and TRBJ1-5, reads SQTIHQWPATLVQPVGSPLSLECTVEGTSNPNLYWYRQAAGRGLQLLFYSVGIGQISSEVPQNLSASRPQDRQFILSSKKLLLSDSGFYLCAWSGGGINQPQHFGDGTRLSIL.

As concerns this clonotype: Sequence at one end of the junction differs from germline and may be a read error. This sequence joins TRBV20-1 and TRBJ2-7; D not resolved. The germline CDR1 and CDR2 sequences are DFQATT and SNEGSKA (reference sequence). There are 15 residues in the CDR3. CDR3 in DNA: TGCAGTGCTAGCTTTAACCGAAGGAGCTCCTACGAGCAGTGCTTC. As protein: CSASFNRRSSYEQCF.

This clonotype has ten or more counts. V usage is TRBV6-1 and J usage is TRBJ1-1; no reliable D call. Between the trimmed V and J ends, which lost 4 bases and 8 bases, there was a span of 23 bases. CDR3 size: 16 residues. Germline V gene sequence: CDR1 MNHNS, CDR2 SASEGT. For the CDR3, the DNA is TGTGCCAGCAGTGGCGACTTGGGAGGACGCCGCGCCGAAGCTTTCTTT. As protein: CASSGDLGGRRAEAFF.

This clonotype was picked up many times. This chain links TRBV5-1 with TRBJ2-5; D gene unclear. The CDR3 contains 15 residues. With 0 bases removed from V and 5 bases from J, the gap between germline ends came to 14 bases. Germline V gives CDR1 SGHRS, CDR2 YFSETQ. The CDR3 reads CASSLEDGLTETQYF. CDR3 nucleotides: TGCGCCAGCAGCTTGGAGGATGGCTTGACGGAGACCCAGTACTTC.

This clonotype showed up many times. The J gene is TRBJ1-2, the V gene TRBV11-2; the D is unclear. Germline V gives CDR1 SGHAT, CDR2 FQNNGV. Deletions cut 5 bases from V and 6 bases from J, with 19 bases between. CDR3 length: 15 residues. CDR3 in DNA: TGTGCCAGCAGCGGAACGAACAGTCCGTACAATGGCTACACCTTC. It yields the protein CASSGTNSPYNGYTF.

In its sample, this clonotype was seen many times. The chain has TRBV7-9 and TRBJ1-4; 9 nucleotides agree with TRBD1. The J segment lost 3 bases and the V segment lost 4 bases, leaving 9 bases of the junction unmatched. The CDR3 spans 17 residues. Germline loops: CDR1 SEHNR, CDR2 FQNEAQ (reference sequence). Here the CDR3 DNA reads TGTGCCAGCAGCTCCCCGGGACAGGGAGAACCTAATGAAAAACTGTTTTTT. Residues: CASSSPGQGEPNEKLFF.

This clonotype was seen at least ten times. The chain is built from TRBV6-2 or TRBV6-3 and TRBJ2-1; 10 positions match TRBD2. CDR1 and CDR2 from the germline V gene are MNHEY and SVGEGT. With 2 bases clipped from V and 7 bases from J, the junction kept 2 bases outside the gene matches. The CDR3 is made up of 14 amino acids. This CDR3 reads CASSYSGRGNEQFF. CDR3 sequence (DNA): TGTGCCAGCAGTTACAGCGGGAGGGGGAATGAGCAGTTCTTC.